This T cell receptor beta chain was identified during a study of T-cell memory formation after mild COVID-19. TCRdb used MiXCR to reprocess the 5' RACE reads, holding one entry per CDR3 protein. The sample contains approximately 290,000 distinct CDR3 sequences, approximately 19% of which appear only once. The V gene end was trimmed by 3 bases and the J gene end by 7 bases; junction bases not matched to a gene: 1. Germline V gene sequence: CDR1 MGHRA, CDR2 YSYEKL. This CDR3 region has 13 residues. The receptor comes from a man between 18 and 29 years old who had mild COVID-19 (a few samples of this study predate the infection). Cell type and time point are not known. Sequenced material: PBMCs or a T cell subset sorted from them (not recorded which). J is TRBJ1-2 and V is TRBV4-1; 11 bases are a match to TRBD1. For the CDR3, the DNA is TGCGCCAGCAGCCAGGGGACAGGGGGTGGCTACACCTTC. This gives the protein CASSQGTGGGYTF.